One sample yielded the 10 T cell receptor beta chains listed below, sequenced in a study of T cell responses to AZD1222 COVID-19 vaccine. The assay was immunoSEQ multiplex PCR, and TCRdb's table has in-frame clones only and misses some. The data hold 83,000 or so clones, with around 89% observed a single time. The sample here was peripheral blood, taken on day 0 of MenACWY control vaccination. The source is an adult in good health.

The rearrangement uses TRBV7-2 and TRBJ1-5; D is unresolved. The CDR3 runs to 18 residues. Trimming cost V 2 bases and J 5 bases, with 22 bases left between them. In germline, CDR1 is SGHTA, CDR2 FQGNSA. CDR3 region: CASSLKVQRDLRYQPQHF. The CDR3 region has the DNA TGTGCCAGCAGCTTAAAAGTTCAGCGAGATTTACGGTATCAGCCCCAGCATTTT.

This chain uses TRBV20-1 with TRBJ2-7; D uncertain. Germline V gene lookup returns CDR1 DFQATT and CDR2 SNEGSKA (reference sequence). This CDR3 is 12 amino acids long. The ends were cut back, 3 bases at V and 4 bases at J, with 10 bases in the middle. CDR3 sequence (DNA): TGCAGTGCTAGTCCCAGACCTTACGAGCAGTACTTC. It specifies CSASPRPYEQYF.

The V gene is TRBV9, the J gene TRBJ1-6, with a possible D match to TRBD1 (6 bases). Germline V lookup: CDR1 SGDLS, CDR2 YYNGEE. The CDR3 has 14 residues. The ends were cut back, 4 bases at V and 6 bases at J, with 11 bases in the middle. CDR3 in amino acids: CASSPGTSNSPLHF. Written as DNA, the CDR3 is TGTGCCAGCAGCCCCGGGACAAGTAATTCACCCCTCCACTTT.

This clone came up once. The genes are TRBV28 and TRBJ2-7; 9 bases match TRBD1. There are 13 residues in the CDR3. Germline CDR1 reads MDHEN; CDR2 reads SYDVKM. Trimming at V came to 6 bases and at J to 5 bases, leaving 5 bases not matched to a gene. The CDR3 loop reads CASSGQGSHEQYF. Written as DNA, the CDR3 is TGTGCCAGCAGCGGACAGGGGAGCCACGAGCAGTACTTC.

The rearrangement joins TRBV7-2 to TRBJ1-2; 8 bases are shared with TRBD1. Germline values: CDR1 SGHTA, CDR2 FQGNSA. With 5 bases clipped from V and 2 bases from J, the junction kept 7 bases outside the gene matches. This CDR3 region has 15 residues. The CDR3 sequence: CASSNQRQGNYGYTF. In DNA form, the CDR3 reads TGTGCCAGCAGCAATCAACGACAGGGGAACTATGGCTACACCTTC.

The genes are TRBV18 and TRBJ1-1, with 8 bases that match TRBD1. Germline lookup yields CDR1 KGHSH and CDR2 LQKENI. V shed 1 base and J 8 bases; nucleotides not matched to a gene: 6. The CDR3 runs to 14 residues. The CDR3 region has the DNA TGTGCCAGCTCACCACGTCAGGGGGCGGAAGAAGCTTTCTTT. It translates to CASSPRQGAEEAFF.

V usage is TRBV10-3 and J usage is TRBJ1-1, with D perhaps TRBD1 (5 bases). The CDR3 is made up of 12 amino acids. V was clipped by 10 bases and J by 6 bases, with 15 bases between them. CDR1 and CDR2 (germline): ENHRY, SYGVKD. The CDR3 here is CATGTGGAEAFF. The DNA of the CDR3 is TGTGCCACCGGAACTGGGGGGGCTGAAGCTTTCTTT.

This chain connects TRBV7-6 to TRBJ2-3, with a possible D match to TRBD2 (6 bases). Deletions cut 3 bases from V and 4 bases from J, with 14 bases between. Germline V CDR1 and CDR2: SGHVS, FNYEAQ. The CDR3 loop spans 15 amino acids. The CDR3, as DNA: TGTGCCAGCAGCTTCCGGGACTCAGCCGCAGATACGCAGTATTTT. It specifies CASSFRDSAADTQYF.

The gene calls are TRBV30 and TRBJ2-7, with 7 positions matching TRBD1. Trimming cost V 7 bases and J 0 bases; bases outside gene matches: 12. In germline, CDR1 is GTSNPN, CDR2 SVGIG (reference sequence). This CDR3 contains 15 residues. The CDR3 nucleotides read TGTGCCTATACCGGGACAGTTAAATTCTCCTACGAGCAGTACTTC. This sequence encodes CAYTGTVKFSYEQYF.

The rearrangement joins TRBV29-1 to TRBJ2-3, with 9 nucleotides matching TRBD2. The CDR3 totals 15 residues. The germline CDR1 and CDR2 sequences are SQVTM and ANQGSEA. Trimming at V came to 4 bases and at J to 5 bases, leaving 10 bases not matched to a gene. CDR3 sequence reads: CSVGGGRDSEDTQYF. CDR3 sequence (DNA): TGCAGCGTTGGCGGCGGGAGGGACTCCGAAGATACGCAGTATTTT.